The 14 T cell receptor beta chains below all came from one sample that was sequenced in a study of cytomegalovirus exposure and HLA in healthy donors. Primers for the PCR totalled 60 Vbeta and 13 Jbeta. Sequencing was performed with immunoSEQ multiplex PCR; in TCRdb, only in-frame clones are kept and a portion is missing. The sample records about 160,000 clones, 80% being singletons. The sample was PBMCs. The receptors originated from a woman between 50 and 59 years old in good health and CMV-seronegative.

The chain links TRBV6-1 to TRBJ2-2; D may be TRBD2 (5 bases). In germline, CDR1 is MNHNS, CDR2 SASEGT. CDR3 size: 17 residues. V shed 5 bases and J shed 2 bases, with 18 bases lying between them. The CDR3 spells CASSQGYRGPNTGELFF. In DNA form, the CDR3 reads TGTGCCAGCAGTCAAGGTTACCGGGGTCCAAACACCGGGGAGCTGTTTTTT.

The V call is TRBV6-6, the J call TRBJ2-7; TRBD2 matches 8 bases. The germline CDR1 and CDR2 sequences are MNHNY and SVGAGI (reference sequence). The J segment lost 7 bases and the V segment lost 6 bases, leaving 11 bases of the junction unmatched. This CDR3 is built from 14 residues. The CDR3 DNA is TGTGCCAGCAGGGACGGGGGGGTGTACGAGGAGCAGTACTTC. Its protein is CASRDGGVYEEQYF.

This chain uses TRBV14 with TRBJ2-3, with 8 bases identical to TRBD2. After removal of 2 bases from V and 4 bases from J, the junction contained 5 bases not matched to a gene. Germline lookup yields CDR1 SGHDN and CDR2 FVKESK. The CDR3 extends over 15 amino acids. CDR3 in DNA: TGTGCCAGCAGCCAAACCCGGGGGGGCGCAGATACGCAGTATTTT. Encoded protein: CASSQTRGGADTQYF.

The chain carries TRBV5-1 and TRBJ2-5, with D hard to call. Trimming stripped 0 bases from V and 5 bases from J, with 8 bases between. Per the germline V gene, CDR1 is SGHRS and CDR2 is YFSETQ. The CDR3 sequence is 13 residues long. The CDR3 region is CASSLGSVETQYF. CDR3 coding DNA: TGCGCCAGCAGCTTGGGGAGCGTCGAGACCCAGTACTTC.

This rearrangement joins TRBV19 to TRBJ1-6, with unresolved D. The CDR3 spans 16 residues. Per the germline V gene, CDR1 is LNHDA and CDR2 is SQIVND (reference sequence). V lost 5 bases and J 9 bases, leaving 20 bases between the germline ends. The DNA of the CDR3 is TGTGCCAGTAGTGCTGCTGACTTGGGAGTAAGTTCACCCCTCCACTTT. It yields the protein CASSAADLGVSSPLHF.

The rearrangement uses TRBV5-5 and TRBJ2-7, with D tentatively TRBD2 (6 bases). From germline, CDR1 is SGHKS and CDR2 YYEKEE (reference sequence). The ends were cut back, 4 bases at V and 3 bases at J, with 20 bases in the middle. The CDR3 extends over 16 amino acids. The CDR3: CASSLDNLVAVYEQYF. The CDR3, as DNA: TGTGCCAGCAGCCTCGATAACCTTGTAGCGGTCTACGAGCAGTACTTC.

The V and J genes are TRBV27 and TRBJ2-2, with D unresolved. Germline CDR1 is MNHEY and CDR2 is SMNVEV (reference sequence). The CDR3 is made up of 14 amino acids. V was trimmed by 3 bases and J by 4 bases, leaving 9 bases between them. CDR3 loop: CASSFSFGTGELFF. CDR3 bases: TGTGCCAGCAGTTTCTCTTTCGGCACCGGGGAGCTGTTTTTT.

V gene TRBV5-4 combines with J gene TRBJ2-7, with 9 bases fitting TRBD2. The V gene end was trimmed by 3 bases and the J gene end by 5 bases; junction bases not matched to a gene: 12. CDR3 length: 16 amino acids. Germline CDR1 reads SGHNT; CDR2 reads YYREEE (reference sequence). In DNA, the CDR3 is TGTGCCAGCAGCTACCATCCGAGGGGACTAGCTGACGAGCAGTACTTC. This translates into CASSYHPRGLADEQYF.

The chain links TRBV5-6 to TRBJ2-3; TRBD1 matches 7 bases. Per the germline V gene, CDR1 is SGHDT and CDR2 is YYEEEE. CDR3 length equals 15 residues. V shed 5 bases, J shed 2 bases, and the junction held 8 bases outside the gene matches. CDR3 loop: CASRQGVFLTDTQYF. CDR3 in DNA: TGTGCCAGCAGGCAGGGGGTATTCCTCACAGATACGCAGTATTTT.

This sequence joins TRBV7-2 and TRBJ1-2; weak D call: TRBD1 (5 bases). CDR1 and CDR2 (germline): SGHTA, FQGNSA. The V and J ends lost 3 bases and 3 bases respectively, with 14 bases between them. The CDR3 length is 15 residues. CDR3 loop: CASSFSRAQYYGYTF. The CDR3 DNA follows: TGTGCCAGCAGCTTTTCCAGGGCGCAGTACTATGGCTACACCTTC. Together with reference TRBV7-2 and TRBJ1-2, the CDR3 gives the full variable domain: GAGVSQSPSNKVTEKGKDVELRCDPISGHTALYWYRQSLGQGLEFLIYFQGNSAPDKSGLPSDRFSAERTGGSVSTLTIQRTQQEDSAVYLCASSFSRAQYYGYTFGSGTRLTVV.

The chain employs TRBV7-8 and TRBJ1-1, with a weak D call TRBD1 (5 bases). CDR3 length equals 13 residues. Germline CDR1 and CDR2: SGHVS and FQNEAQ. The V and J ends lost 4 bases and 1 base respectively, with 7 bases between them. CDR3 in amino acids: CASSYGGNTEAFF. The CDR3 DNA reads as TGTGCCAGCAGCTACGGGGGGAACACTGAAGCTTTCTTT.

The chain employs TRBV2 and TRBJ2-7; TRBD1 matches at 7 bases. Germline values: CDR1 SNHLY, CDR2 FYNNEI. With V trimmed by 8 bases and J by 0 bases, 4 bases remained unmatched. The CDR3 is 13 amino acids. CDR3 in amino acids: CASYNRGSYEQYF. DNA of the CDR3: TGTGCCAGCTACAACAGGGGCTCCTACGAGCAGTACTTC.

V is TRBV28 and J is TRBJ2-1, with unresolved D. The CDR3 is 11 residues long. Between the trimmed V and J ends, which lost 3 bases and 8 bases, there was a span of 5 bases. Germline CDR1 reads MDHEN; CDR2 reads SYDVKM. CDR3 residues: CASSLVDEQFF. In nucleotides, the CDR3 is TGTGCCAGCAGTTTGGTAGATGAGCAGTTCTTC.

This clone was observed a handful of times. The CDR3: CASSSDRGGNQPQHF. Here the CDR3 DNA reads TGTGCCAGCAGCTCTGACAGGGGTGGCAATCAGCCCCAGCATTTT. The V and J genes are TRBV5-6 and TRBJ1-5, with 8 bases fitting TRBD1. The trim removed 3 bases at V and 2 bases at J, leaving 4 bases unmatched. This CDR3 spans 15 amino acids. CDR1 and CDR2 (germline): SGHDT, YYEEEE.